These T cell receptor beta chains were read from a single sample in a study of blood T cell repertoires in COVID-19. Libraries were prepared by immunoSEQ multiplex PCR; TCRdb keeps only in-frame clonotypes and omits some of them. The sample lists 250,000 or so clones; approximately 85% were seen once. The sample comprised PBMCs or T cells enriched from blood (not recorded which). These receptor sequences come from a woman in her 50s who had recovered from COVID-19. The CDR3 runs from the conserved cysteine through the conserved F or W. D genes are given only for firm matches. Size tells how often a clone was seen (once, few, many) or the class of an expanded clone, and some rows leave it out.

V gene: TRBV5-6
J gene: TRBJ2-3
clone size: NA
D gene: NA
CDR3 protein: CASSPLKGVRDTQYF
CDR3 DNA: TGTGCCAGCAGCCCTCTAAAAGGGGTGAGAGATACGCAGTATTTT

V gene: TRBV5-6
J gene: TRBJ1-2
clone size: NA
D gene: TRBD1
CDR3 protein: CASRPDRGWGYTF
CDR3 DNA: TGTGCCAGCAGACCGGACAGGGGGTGGGGCTACACCTTC

V gene: TRBV24-1
J gene: TRBJ2-1
clone size: NA
D gene: NA
CDR3 protein: CATSDPIRESSNEQFF
CDR3 DNA: TGTGCCACCAGTGATCCTATACGGGAGTCATCCAATGAGCAGTTCTTC

V gene: TRBV18
J gene: TRBJ1-4
clone size: once
D gene: TRBD1
CDR3 protein: CASSARGQPNEKLFF
CDR3 DNA: TGTGCCAGCTCGGCCCGGGGACAGCCAAATGAAAAACTGTTTTTT

V gene: TRBV3-1/TRBV3-2
J gene: TRBJ2-3
clone size: NA
D gene: TRBD1
CDR3 protein: CASSPWPYRQGKGEDTQYF
CDR3 DNA: TGTGCCAGCAGCCCGTGGCCATACCGACAGGGGAAAGGTGAGGATACGCAGTATTTT

V gene: TRBV5-6
J gene: TRBJ2-7
clone size: NA
D gene: TRBD1
CDR3 protein: CASSPQWLGQGSGEQYF
CDR3 DNA: TGTGCCAGCAGCCCTCAATGGCTGGGACAGGGGTCGGGGGAGCAGTACTTC

V gene: TRBV12-3/TRBV12-4
J gene: TRBJ1-3
clone size: once
D gene: TRBD1
CDR3 protein: CASRQGDGNTIYF
CDR3 DNA: TGTGCCAGCAGACAGGGGGATGGAAACACCATATATTTT

V gene: TRBV7-9
J gene: TRBJ2-7
clone size: few
D gene: NA
CDR3 protein: CASSLLVTGEAAYEQYF
CDR3 DNA: TGTGCCAGCAGCTTATTAGTCACAGGGGAGGCGGCCTACGAGCAGTACTTC

V gene: TRBV28
J gene: TRBJ2-7
clone size: NA
D gene: TRBD2
CDR3 protein: CASRTGTSGRVDYEQYF
CDR3 DNA: TGTGCCAGCAGAACAGGGACTAGCGGGAGGGTTGACTACGAGCAGTACTTC

V gene: TRBV9
J gene: TRBJ1-1
clone size: NA
D gene: TRBD1
CDR3 protein: CASSVGDSLNTEAFF
CDR3 DNA: TGTGCCAGCAGCGTAGGGGACAGCTTGAACACTGAAGCTTTCTTT

V gene: TRBV27
J gene: TRBJ2-1
clone size: NA
D gene: NA
CDR3 protein: CASSYLAEEGGQFF
CDR3 DNA: TGTGCCAGCAGTTACCTCGCCGAGGAGGGAGGGCAGTTCTTC

V gene: TRBV7-9
J gene: TRBJ1-6
clone size: NA
D gene: NA
CDR3 protein: CASSSTGSPLHF
CDR3 DNA: TGTGCCAGCAGCTCTACAGGGTCACCCCTCCACTTT

V gene: TRBV5-3
J gene: TRBJ2-5
clone size: NA
D gene: TRBD1
CDR3 protein: CARSQHRGPKTQYF
CDR3 DNA: TGTGCCAGAAGCCAACACAGGGGGCCAAAGACCCAGTACTTC

V gene: TRBV25-1
J gene: TRBJ2-2
clone size: NA
D gene: NA
CDR3 protein: CASSDPRHPTGELFF
CDR3 DNA: TGTGCCAGCAGTGATCCAAGACATCCCACCGGGGAGCTGTTTTTT

V gene: TRBV28
J gene: TRBJ1-2
clone size: NA
D gene: TRBD1
CDR3 protein: CASSFIDRGNYGYTF
CDR3 DNA: TGTGCCAGCAGTTTTATTGACAGGGGCAACTATGGCTACACCTTC

V gene: TRBV20-1
J gene: TRBJ1-2
clone size: NA
D gene: NA
CDR3 protein: CSASVGAAPKVAGYTF
CDR3 DNA: TGCAGTGCTAGTGTGGGGGCGGCACCCAAGGTTGCTGGCTACACCTTC

V gene: TRBV28
J gene: TRBJ2-1
clone size: NA
D gene: NA
CDR3 protein: CASSRGRNEQFF
CDR3 DNA: TGTGCCAGCAGCCGAGGGAGGAATGAGCAGTTCTTC

V gene: TRBV12-3/TRBV12-4
J gene: TRBJ2-7
clone size: NA
D gene: TRBD2
CDR3 protein: CASRSSGTYEQYF
CDR3 DNA: TGTGCCAGCCGGAGTAGCGGGACCTACGAGCAGTACTTC

V gene: TRBV2
J gene: TRBJ1-1
clone size: NA
D gene: NA
CDR3 protein: CASRRQENTEAFF
CDR3 DNA: TGTGCCAGCAGGAGACAGGAGAACACTGAAGCTTTCTTT

V gene: TRBV5-4
J gene: TRBJ2-1
clone size: NA
D gene: NA
CDR3 protein: CASRVTGRYEQFF
CDR3 DNA: TGTGCCAGCAGGGTGACAGGGAGGTATGAGCAGTTCTTC

V gene: TRBV7-3
J gene: TRBJ1-6
clone size: NA
D gene: TRBD1
CDR3 protein: CASSLMGTGSSAPLHF
CDR3 DNA: TGTGCCAGCAGCTTAATGGGGACAGGGTCAAGTGCACCCCTCCACTTT

V gene: TRBV7-9
J gene: TRBJ2-3
clone size: NA
D gene: TRBD1
CDR3 protein: CASSRDRTGQGTDTQYF
CDR3 DNA: TGTGCCAGCAGCCGAGACCGAACGGGACAGGGCACAGATACGCAGTATTTT

V gene: TRBV18
J gene: TRBJ2-3
clone size: NA
D gene: TRBD2
CDR3 protein: CASSLRLAGAAEDTQYF
CDR3 DNA: TGTGCCAGCTCACTTAGACTAGCGGGAGCTGCGGAAGATACGCAGTATTTT